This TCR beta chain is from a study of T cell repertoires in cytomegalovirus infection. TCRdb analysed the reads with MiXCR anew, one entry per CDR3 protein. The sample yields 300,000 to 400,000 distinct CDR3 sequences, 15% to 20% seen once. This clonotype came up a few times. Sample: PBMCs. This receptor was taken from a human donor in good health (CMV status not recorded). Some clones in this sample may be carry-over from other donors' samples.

The CDR3 DNA sequence: TGTGCCAGCACCAGAGCTAGCGGCAATGAGCAGTTCTTC. Translation gives CASTRASGNEQFF. This chain uses TRBV7-9 with TRBJ2-1, with 7 bases lining up with TRBD2. From germline, CDR1 is SEHNR and CDR2 FQNEAQ (reference sequence). J lost 6 bases, V lost 7 bases, and 6 bases had no gene match. The CDR3 extends over 13 amino acids.